The present T cell receptor beta chain was sequenced within a study of T cell repertoires in cytomegalovirus infection. The wider study: Recently identified HLA-C-restricted CMV epitopes were used, and well-studied HLA-B-restricted CMV epitopes were used as well. Both CMV infection and a matching HLA type were indicated by public TCR beta signatures.

CDR1 and CDR2 from the germline V gene are KGHDR and SFDVKD. The CDR3 has 17 amino acids. This clonotype has only a few counts. As yet, its antigen is unknown. Relative to the germline gene, one junction end is altered; a read error may explain this. Regarding the study as a whole: The study found HLA-C-restricted CMV-specific TCR beta clonotypes dominating the ex vivo response.

One entry per CDR3 protein results from TCRdb running MiXCR on the reads. Among hundreds of thousands of distinct CDR3 sequences, about 42% were seen once, and the ten largest hold about 45%. The chain carries TRBV24-1 and TRBJ2-6; D gene unclear. The sequence was obtained from a human donor in good health (CMV status not recorded). Some clones in this sample may be carry-over from other donors' samples. The material was cultured PBMCs, obtained from culture after CMV antigen stimulation. CDR3 in DNA: TGTGCCACGAGTGCCCCCCCGTCCCATTCTGGGGCCAACGTCCTGACTTTC. Its protein is CATSAPPSHSGANVLTF.